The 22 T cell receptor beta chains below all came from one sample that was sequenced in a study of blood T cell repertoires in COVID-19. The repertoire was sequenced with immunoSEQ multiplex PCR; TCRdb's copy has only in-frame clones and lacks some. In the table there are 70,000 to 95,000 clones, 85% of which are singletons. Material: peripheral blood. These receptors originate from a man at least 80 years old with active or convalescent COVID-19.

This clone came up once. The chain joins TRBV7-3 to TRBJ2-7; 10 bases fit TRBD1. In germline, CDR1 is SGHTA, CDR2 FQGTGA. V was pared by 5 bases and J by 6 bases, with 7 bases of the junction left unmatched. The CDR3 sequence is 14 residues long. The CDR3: CASSPGTGVLEQYV. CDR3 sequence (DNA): TGTGCCAGCAGCCCAGGGACAGGGGTGCTCGAGCAGTACGTC.

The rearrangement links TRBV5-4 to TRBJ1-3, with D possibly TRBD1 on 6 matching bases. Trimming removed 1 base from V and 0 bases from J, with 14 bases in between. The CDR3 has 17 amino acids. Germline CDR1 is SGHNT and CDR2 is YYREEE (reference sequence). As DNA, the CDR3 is TGTGCCAGCAGCTTGTATCCGACAGGAAGCTCTGGAAACACCATATATTTT. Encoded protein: CASSLYPTGSSGNTIYF.

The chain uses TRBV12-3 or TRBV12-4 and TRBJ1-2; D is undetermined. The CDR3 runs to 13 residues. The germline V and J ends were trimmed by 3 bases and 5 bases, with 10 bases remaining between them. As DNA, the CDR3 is TGTGCCAGCAGTTTTGGGCAGTCATATGGCTACACCTTC. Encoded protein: CASSFGQSYGYTF.

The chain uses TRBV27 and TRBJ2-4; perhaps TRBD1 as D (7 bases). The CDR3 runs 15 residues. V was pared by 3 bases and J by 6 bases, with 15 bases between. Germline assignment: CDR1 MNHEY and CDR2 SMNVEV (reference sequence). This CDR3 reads CASSLGGTVLNIQYF. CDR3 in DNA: TGTGCCAGCAGTTTGGGCGGGACAGTTTTAAACATTCAGTACTTC.

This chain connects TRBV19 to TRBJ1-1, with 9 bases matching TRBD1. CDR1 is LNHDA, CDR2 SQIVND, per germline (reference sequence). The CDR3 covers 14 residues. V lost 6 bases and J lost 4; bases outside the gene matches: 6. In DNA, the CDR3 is TGTGCCAGTAGGATACAGGGGGCGGTCACTGAAGCTTTCTTT. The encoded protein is CASRIQGAVTEAFF.

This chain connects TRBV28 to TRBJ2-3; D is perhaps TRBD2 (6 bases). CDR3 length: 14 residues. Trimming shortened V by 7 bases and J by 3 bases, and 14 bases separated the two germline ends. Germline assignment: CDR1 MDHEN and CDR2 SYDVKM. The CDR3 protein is CASIPGRETDTQYF. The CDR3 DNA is TGTGCCAGCATTCCAGGTCGGGAGACAGATACGCAGTATTTT.

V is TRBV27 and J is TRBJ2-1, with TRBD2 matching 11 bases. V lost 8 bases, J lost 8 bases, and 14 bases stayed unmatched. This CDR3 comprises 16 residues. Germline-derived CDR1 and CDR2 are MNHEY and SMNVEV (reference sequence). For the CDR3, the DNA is TGTGCCAGCGGCAAAAATCTAGCGGGGGGCCTTTATGAGCAGTTCTTC. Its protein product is CASGKNLAGGLYEQFF.

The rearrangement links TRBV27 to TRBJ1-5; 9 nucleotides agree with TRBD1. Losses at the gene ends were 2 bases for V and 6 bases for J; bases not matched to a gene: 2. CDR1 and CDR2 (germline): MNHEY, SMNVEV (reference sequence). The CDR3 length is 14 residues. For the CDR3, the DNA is TGTGCCAGCAGTTTAGGGACAGGGAGTCAGCCCCAGCATTTT. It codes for CASSLGTGSQPQHF.

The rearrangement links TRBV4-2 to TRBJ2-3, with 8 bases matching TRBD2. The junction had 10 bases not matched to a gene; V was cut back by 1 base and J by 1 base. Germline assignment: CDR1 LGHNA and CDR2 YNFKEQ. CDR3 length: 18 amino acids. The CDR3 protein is CASSQVGGTAGGTDTQYF. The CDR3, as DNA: TGTGCCAGCAGCCAAGTCGGGGGAACAGCGGGGGGCACAGATACGCAGTATTTT.

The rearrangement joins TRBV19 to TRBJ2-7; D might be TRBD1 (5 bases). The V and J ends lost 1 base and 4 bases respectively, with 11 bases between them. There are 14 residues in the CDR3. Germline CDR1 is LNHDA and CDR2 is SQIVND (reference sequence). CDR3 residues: CASSIGAGKYEQYV. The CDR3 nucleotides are TGTGCCAGTAGTATAGGGGCAGGGAAGTACGAGCAGTACGTC.

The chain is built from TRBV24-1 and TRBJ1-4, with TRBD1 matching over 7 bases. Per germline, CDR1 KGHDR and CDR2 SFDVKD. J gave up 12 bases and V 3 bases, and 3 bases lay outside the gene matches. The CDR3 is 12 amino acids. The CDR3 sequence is CATSDRDRQLFF. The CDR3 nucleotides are TGTGCCACCAGTGATCGGGACAGACAACTGTTTTTT.

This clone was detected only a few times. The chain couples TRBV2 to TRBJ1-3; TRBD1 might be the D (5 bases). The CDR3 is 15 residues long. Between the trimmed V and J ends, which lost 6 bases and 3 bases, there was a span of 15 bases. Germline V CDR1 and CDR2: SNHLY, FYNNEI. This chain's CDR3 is CASSAQGLNGNTIYF. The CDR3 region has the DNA TGTGCCAGCAGCGCTCAGGGTCTTAATGGAAACACCATATATTTT.

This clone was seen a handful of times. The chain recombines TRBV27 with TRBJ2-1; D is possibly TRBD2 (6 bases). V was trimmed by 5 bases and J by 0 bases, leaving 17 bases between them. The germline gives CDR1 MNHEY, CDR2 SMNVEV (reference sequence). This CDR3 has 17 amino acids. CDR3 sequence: CASSVLWDWSSYNEQFF. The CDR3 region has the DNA TGTGCCAGCAGTGTCCTCTGGGACTGGAGCTCCTACAATGAGCAGTTCTTC.

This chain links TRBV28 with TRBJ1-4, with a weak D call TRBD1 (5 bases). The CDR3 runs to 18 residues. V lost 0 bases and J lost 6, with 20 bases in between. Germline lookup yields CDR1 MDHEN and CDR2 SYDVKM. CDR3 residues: CASSLWVPARAGDEKLFF. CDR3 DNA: TGTGCCAGCAGTTTATGGGTCCCCGCCCGGGCGGGGGATGAAAAACTGTTTTTT.

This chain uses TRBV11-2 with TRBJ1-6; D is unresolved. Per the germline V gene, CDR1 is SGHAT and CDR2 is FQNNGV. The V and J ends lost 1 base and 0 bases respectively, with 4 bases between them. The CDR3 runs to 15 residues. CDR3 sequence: CASSLGSSYNSPLHF. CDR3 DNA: TGTGCCAGCAGCTTAGGTAGCTCCTATAATTCACCCCTCCACTTT.

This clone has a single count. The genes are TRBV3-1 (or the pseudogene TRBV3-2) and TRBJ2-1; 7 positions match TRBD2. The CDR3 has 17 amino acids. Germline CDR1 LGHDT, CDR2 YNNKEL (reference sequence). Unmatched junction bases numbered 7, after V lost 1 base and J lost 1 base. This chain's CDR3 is CASSQGPGLLSYNEQFF. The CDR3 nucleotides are TGTGCCAGCAGCCAAGGACCGGGACTACTTTCCTACAATGAGCAGTTCTTC.

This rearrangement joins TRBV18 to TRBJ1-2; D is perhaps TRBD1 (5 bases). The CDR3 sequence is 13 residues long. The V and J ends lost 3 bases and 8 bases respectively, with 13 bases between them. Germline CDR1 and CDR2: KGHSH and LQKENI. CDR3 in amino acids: CASSPVPEGGYTF. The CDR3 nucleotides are TGTGCCAGCTCACCCGTCCCGGAGGGGGGCTACACCTTC.

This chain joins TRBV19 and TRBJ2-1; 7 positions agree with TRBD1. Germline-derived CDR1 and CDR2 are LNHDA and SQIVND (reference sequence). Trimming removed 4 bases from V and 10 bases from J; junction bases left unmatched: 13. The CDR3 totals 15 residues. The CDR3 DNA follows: TGTGCCAGTAGTACGTACCGGGACAGTTTATGGGAGCAGTTCTTC. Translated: CASSTYRDSLWEQFF.

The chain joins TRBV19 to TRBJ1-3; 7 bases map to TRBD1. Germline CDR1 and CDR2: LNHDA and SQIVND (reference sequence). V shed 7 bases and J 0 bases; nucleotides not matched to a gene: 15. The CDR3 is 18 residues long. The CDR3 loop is CASTTYSGQAHSGNTIYF. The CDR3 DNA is TGTGCCAGTACCACGTACTCCGGACAGGCCCACTCTGGAAACACCATATATTTT. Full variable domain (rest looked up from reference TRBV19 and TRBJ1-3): DGGITQSPKYLFRKEGQNVTLSCEQNLNHDAMYWYRQDPGQGLRLIYYSQIVNDFQKGDIAEGYSVSREKKESFPLTVTSAQKNPTAFYLCASTTYSGQAHSGNTIYFGEGSWLTVV.

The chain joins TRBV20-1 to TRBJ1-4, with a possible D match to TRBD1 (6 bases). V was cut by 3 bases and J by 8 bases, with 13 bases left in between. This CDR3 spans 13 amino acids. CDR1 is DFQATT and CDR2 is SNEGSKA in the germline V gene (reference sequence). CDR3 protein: CSASSGGKEKLFF. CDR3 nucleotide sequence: TGCAGTGCTAGTTCGGGGGGCAAGGAAAAACTGTTTTTT.

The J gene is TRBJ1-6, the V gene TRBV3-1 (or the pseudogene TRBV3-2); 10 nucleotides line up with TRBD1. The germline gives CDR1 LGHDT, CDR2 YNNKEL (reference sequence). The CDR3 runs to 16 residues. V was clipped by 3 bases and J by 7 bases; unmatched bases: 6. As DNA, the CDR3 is TGTGCCAGCAGCCAGCTCCGGGACAGGGGAAATTCACCCCTCCACTTT. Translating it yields CASSQLRDRGNSPLHF.

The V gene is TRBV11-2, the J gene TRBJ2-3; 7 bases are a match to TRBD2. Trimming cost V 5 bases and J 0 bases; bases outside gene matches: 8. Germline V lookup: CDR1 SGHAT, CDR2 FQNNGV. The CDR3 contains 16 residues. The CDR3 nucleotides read TGTGCCAGCAGCCCCCGGACTAGAACTAGCACAGATACGCAGTATTTT. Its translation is CASSPRTRTSTDTQYF.